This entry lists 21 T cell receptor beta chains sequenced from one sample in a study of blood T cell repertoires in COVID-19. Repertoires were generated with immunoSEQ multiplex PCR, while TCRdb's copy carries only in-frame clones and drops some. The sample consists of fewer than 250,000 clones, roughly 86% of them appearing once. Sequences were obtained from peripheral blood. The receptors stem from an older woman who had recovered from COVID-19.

This CDR3 is CASTNDPSVISRNEQFF. CDR3 in DNA: TGTGCCAGCACCAATGATCCTAGCGTTATCTCCCGCAATGAGCAGTTCTTC. The rearrangement uses TRBV27 and TRBJ2-1; perhaps TRBD2 as D (6 bases). The ends were cut back, 7 bases at V and 6 bases at J, with 25 bases in the middle. The CDR3 is made up of 17 amino acids. Looked up from germline, CDR1 is MNHEY and CDR2 is SMNVEV (reference sequence).

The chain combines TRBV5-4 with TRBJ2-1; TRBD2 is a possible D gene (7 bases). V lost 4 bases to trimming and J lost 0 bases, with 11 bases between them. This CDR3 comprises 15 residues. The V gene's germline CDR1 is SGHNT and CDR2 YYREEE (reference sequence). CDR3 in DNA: TGTGCCAGCAGCCGGGGGGCCCCCTCCTACAATGAGCAGTTCTTC. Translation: CASSRGAPSYNEQFF.

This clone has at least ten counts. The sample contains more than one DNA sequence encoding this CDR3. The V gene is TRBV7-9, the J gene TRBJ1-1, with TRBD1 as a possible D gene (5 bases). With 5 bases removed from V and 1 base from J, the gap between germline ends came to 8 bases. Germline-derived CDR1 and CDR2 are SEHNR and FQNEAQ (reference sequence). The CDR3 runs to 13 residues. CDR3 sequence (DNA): TGTGCCAGCAGCGTCACAGGGAACACTGAAGCTTTCTTT. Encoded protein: CASSVTGNTEAFF.

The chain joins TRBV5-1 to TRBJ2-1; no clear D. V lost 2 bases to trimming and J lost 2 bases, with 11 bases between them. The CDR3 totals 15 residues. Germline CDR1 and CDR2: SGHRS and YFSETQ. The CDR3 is CASSFAQVAYNEQFF. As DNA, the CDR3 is TGCGCCAGCAGCTTCGCGCAGGTGGCCTACAATGAGCAGTTCTTC.

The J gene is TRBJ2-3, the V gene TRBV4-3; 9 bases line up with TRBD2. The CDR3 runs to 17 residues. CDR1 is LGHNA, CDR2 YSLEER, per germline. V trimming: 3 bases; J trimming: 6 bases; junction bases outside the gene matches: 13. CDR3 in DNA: TGCGCCAGCAGCCACGGGTTCAGCGGGGGGACCGGGGATACGCAGTATTTT. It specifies CASSHGFSGGTGDTQYF.

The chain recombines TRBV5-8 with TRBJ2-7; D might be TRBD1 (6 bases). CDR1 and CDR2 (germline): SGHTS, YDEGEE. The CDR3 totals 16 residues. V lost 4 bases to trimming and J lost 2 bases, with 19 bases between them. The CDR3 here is CASSVVTGTTTYEQYF. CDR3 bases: TGTGCCAGCAGCGTAGTCACTGGGACAACAACCTACGAGCAGTACTTC.

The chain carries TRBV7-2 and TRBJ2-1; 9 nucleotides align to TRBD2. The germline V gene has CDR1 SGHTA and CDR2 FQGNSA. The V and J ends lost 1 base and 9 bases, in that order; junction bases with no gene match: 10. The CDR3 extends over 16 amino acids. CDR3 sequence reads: CASSLVGASGAGEQFF. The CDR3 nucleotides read TGTGCCAGCAGCTTAGTAGGGGCTAGCGGGGCGGGTGAGCAGTTCTTC.

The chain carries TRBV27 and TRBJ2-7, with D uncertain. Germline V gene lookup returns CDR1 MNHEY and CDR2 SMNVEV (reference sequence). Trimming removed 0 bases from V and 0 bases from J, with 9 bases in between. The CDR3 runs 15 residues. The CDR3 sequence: CASSLSRSFSYEQYF. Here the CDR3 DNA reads TGTGCCAGCAGTTTATCTCGGTCCTTCTCCTACGAGCAGTACTTC.

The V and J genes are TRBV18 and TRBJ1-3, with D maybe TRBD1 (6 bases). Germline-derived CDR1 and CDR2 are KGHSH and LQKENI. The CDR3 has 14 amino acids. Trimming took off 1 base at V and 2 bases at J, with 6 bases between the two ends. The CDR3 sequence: CASSPQGAGNTIYF. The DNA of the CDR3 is TGTGCCAGCTCACCACAGGGGGCTGGAAACACCATATATTTT.

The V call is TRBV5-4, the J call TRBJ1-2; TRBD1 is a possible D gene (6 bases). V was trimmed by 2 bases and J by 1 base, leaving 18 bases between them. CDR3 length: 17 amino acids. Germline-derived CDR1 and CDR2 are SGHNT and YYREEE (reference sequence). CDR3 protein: CASSFRRRTADNYGYTF. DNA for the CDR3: TGTGCCAGCAGCTTCAGGCGTAGGACAGCCGATAACTATGGCTACACCTTC.

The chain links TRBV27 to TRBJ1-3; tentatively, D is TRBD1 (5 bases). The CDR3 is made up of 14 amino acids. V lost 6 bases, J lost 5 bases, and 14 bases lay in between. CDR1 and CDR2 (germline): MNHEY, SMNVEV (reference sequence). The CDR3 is CASRGSQGRNTIYF. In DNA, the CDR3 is TGTGCCAGCAGGGGATCCCAGGGTAGAAACACCATATATTTT.

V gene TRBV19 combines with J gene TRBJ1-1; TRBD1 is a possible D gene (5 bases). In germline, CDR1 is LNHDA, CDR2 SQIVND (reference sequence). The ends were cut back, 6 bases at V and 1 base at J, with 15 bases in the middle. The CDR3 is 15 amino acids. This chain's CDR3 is CASSTWAQGNTEAFF. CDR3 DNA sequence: TGTGCCAGTAGCACATGGGCCCAGGGGAACACTGAAGCTTTCTTT.

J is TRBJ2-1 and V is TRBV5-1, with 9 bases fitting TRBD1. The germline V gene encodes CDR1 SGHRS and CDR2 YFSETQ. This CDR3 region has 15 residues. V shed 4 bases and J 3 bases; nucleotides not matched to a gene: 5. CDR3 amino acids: CASSLTGGIYNEQFF. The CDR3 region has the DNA TGCGCCAGCAGCCTCACAGGGGGCATCTACAATGAGCAGTTCTTC. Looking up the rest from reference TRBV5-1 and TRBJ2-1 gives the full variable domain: KAGVTQTPRYLIKTRGQQVTLSCSPISGHRSVSWYQQTPGQGLQFLFEYFSETQRNKGNFPGRFSGRQFSNSRSEMNVSTLELGDSALYLCASSLTGGIYNEQFFGPGTRLTVL.

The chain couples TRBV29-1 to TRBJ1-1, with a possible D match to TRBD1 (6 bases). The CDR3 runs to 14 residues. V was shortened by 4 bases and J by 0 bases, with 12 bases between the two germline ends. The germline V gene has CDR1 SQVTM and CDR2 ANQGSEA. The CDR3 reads CSVAGHLMNTEAFF. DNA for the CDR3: TGCAGCGTTGCGGGACACCTAATGAACACTGAAGCTTTCTTT.

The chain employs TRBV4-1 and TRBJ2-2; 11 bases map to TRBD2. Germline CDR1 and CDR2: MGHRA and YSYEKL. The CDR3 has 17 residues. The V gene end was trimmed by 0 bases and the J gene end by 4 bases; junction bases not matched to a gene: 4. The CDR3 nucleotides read TGCGCCAGCAGCCAAGAACTAGCGGGGGTGGGCACCGGGGAGCTGTTTTTT. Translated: CASSQELAGVGTGELFF.

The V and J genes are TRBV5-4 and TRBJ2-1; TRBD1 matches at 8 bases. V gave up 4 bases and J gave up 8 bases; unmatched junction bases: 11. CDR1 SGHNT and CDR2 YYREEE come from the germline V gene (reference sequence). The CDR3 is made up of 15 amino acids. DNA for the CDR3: TGTGCCAGCAGCCCCCCCGGGACAGGCTGGTATGAGCAGTTCTTC. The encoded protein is CASSPPGTGWYEQFF.

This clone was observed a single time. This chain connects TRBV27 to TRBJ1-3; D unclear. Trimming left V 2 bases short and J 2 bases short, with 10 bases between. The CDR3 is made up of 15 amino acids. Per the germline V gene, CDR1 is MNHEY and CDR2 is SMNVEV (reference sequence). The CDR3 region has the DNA TGTGCCAGCAGTTTAGGTTACTCTCCTGGAAACACCATATATTTT. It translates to CASSLGYSPGNTIYF.

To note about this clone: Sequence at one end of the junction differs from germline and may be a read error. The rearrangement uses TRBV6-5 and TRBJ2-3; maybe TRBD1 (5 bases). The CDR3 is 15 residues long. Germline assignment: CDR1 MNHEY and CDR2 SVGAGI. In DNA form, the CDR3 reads TGTGCCAGCACTTACAGGAGAACTAGCACAGATACGCAGTATTTT. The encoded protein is CASTYRRTSTDTQYF.

CDR3 DNA: TGTGCCATCAGTGATACTAGCGGGGGGGCCAATGAGCAGTTCTTC. Protein sequence: CAISDTSGGANEQFF. The gene calls are TRBV10-3 and TRBJ2-1, with 13 positions matching TRBD2. The CDR3 has 15 amino acids. In germline, CDR1 is ENHRY, CDR2 SYGVKD. The V and J ends lost 3 bases and 6 bases, in that order; junction bases with no gene match: 2.

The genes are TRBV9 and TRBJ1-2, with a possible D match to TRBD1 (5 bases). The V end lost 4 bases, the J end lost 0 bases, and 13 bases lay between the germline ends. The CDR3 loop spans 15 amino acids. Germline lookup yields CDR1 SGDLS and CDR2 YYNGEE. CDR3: CASSSRQTTNYGYTF. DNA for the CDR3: TGTGCCAGCAGCTCCCGACAGACCACTAACTATGGCTACACCTTC. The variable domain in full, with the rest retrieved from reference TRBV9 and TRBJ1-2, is DSGVTQTPKHLITATGQRVTLRCSPRSGDLSVYWYQQSLDQGLQFLIQYYNGEERAKGNILERFSAQQFPDLHSELNLSSLELGDSALYFCASSSRQTTNYGYTFGSGTRLTVV.

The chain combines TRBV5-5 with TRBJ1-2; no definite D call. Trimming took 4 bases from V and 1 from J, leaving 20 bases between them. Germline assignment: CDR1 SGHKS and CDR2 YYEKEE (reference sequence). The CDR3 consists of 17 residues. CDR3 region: CASSLAIGGGINYGYTF. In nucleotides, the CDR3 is TGTGCCAGCAGCCTCGCCATAGGAGGAGGGATTAACTATGGCTACACCTTC.